These 21 T cell receptor beta chains were all obtained from the same sample, sequenced in a study of blood T cell repertoires in COVID-19. TCRdb's copy holds only in-frame clones and misses some; the assay was immunoSEQ multiplex PCR. The data hold about 180,000 clones, with 86% observed a single time. The sample comprised peripheral blood. These receptors originate from a woman aged 25 to 39 with active or convalescent COVID-19.

The genes are TRBV7-2 and TRBJ1-2; a weak D match, TRBD1 (5 bases). Germline CDR1 SGHTA, CDR2 FQGNSA. V shed 1 base and J shed 8 bases, with 11 bases lying between them. This CDR3 comprises 13 residues. The CDR3 DNA reads TGTGCCAGCAGCTTAGTGCCAGGGAAGGGCTACACCTTC. This translates into CASSLVPGKGYTF.

This chain uses TRBV2 with TRBJ2-7, with D perhaps matching TRBD1 (6 bases). The V end was cut by 6 bases, the J end by 3 bases, with 18 bases between. CDR3 length: 15 residues. Germline values: CDR1 SNHLY, CDR2 FYNNEI. CDR3 coding DNA: TGTGCCAGCAGACTGGACAGTGTTCGACGCTACGAGCAGTACTTC. It codes for CASRLDSVRRYEQYF.

The chain employs TRBV2 and TRBJ2-1; TRBD1 might be the D (5 bases). This CDR3 is built from 14 residues. V lost 7 bases and J 6 bases, leaving 16 bases between the germline ends. Germline V gene data show CDR1 as SNHLY and CDR2 as FYNNEI. In DNA, the CDR3 is TGTGCCAGCACCCCCCAGGGATGGGGCAATGAGCAGTTCTTC. It translates to CASTPQGWGNEQFF.

This chain joins TRBV19 and TRBJ2-1; D possibly corresponds to TRBD1 (5 bases). Trimming shortened V by 5 bases and J by 4 bases, and 15 bases separated the two germline ends. Germline V lookup: CDR1 LNHDA, CDR2 SQIVND (reference sequence). The CDR3 has 15 amino acids. CDR3 sequence reads: CASSPPQVYYNEQFF. Written as DNA, the CDR3 is TGTGCCAGTAGTCCCCCACAGGTATATTACAATGAGCAGTTCTTC.

The J gene is TRBJ1-1, the V gene TRBV4-1; possible D gene TRBD1, 6 bases. The V and J ends lost 1 base and 2 bases respectively, with 11 bases between them. Germline-derived CDR1 and CDR2 are MGHRA and YSYEKL. The CDR3 runs 15 residues. CDR3 region: CASSQVQGTNTEAFF. The CDR3 DNA reads TGCGCCAGCAGCCAAGTACAGGGAACAAACACTGAAGCTTTCTTT.

This chain links TRBV27 with TRBJ2-2; 12 nucleotides agree with TRBD2. The V segment lost 6 bases and the J segment 4 bases; nucleotides outside the gene matches: 9. Germline V gene lookup returns CDR1 MNHEY and CDR2 SMNVEV (reference sequence). The CDR3 consists of 17 residues. CDR3 DNA: TGTGCCAGCAGCTATTTAGGACTAGCGGGGAGCACCGGGGAGCTGTTTTTT. Translation gives CASSYLGLAGSTGELFF.

The J gene is TRBJ1-2, the V gene TRBV29-1; D is possibly TRBD1 (6 bases). The CDR3 contains 15 residues. V was cut by 7 bases and J by 1 base, with 19 bases left in between. Looked up from germline, CDR1 is SQVTM and CDR2 is ANQGSEA. The CDR3 nucleotides read TGCAGCGCCGAAACGAACAGGGAACATAACTATGGCTACACCTTC. This gives the protein CSAETNREHNYGYTF.

The V gene is TRBV5-4, the J gene TRBJ1-2; a possible D gene is TRBD1 (5 bases). Trimming removed 2 bases at V and 6 bases at J, with 17 bases between. There are 15 residues in the CDR3. The germline V gene encodes CDR1 SGHNT and CDR2 YYREEE (reference sequence). The CDR3 DNA sequence: TGTGCCAGCAGCTTTCTCGACAGCAGAGAAAATGGCTACACCTTC. This translates into CASSFLDSRENGYTF.

The CDR3 protein is CASRVTGGVEAFF. The CDR3 DNA follows: TGTGCCAGCAGGGTGACGGGGGGGGTGGAAGCTTTCTTT. The rearrangement joins TRBV2 to TRBJ1-1, with D maybe TRBD1 (5 bases). The CDR3 is 13 amino acids. Germline CDR1 and CDR2: SNHLY and FYNNEI. Trimming removed 6 bases at V and 8 bases at J, with 16 bases between.

CDR3 loop: CASSRDRAYGYTF. For the CDR3, the DNA is TGCGCCAGCAGCCGGGACAGGGCCTATGGCTACACCTTC. V is TRBV4-1 and J is TRBJ1-2; 9 bases agree with TRBD1. V lost 4 bases and J lost 4; bases outside the gene matches: 1. Per germline, CDR1 MGHRA and CDR2 YSYEKL. The CDR3 spans 13 residues.

The CDR3 nucleotides are TGTGCCAGCAGCCGCACCGGGACAGGGGGTACTGAAGCTTTCTTT. Translating it yields CASSRTGTGGTEAFF. This chain uses TRBV6-5 with TRBJ1-1; 11 positions agree with TRBD1. The germline V gene has CDR1 MNHEY and CDR2 SVGAGI. The CDR3 extends over 15 amino acids. The junction had 8 bases not matched to a gene; V was cut back by 6 bases and J by 5 bases.

V is TRBV6-1 and J is TRBJ1-3; TRBD1 matches 7 bases. The CDR3 is 17 residues long. CDR1 MNHNS and CDR2 SASEGT come from the germline V gene. V shed 3 bases, J shed 3 bases, and the junction held 11 bases outside the gene matches. In DNA, the CDR3 is TGTGCCAGCAGTGATTTAAGAGAGGGGGCGTATGGAAACACCATATATTTT. Encoded protein: CASSDLREGAYGNTIYF.

The rearrangement uses TRBV5-1 and TRBJ2-1; 8 bases match TRBD2. The CDR3 runs 17 residues. In germline, CDR1 is SGHRS, CDR2 YFSETQ. The V and J ends lost 4 bases and 0 bases, in that order; junction bases with no gene match: 9. CDR3 sequence (DNA): TGCGCCAGCAGCCCACACGGGCGGGGGGCCTCCTACAATGAGCAGTTCTTC. Protein product: CASSPHGRGASYNEQFF. Based on the CDR3 plus reference TRBV5-1 and TRBJ2-1, the full variable domain is KAGVTQTPRYLIKTRGQQVTLSCSPISGHRSVSWYQQTPGQGLQFLFEYFSETQRNKGNFPGRFSGRQFSNSRSEMNVSTLELGDSALYLCASSPHGRGASYNEQFFGPGTRLTVL.

In this sample, this clone turned up a few times. This chain joins TRBV5-4 and TRBJ2-7, with 7 positions matching TRBD1. Germline V gene sequence: CDR1 SGHNT, CDR2 YYREEE (reference sequence). Trimming removed 4 bases from V and 4 bases from J; junction bases left unmatched: 5. The CDR3 covers 13 residues. The CDR3 here is CASSVDREYEQYF. Here the CDR3 DNA reads TGTGCCAGCAGCGTCGACAGGGAATACGAGCAGTACTTC.

CDR3 DNA: TGTGCCAGCAGCTTATCCGGGACAGGAGACCTATTGGACACTGAAGCTTTCTTT. Amino acids: CASSLSGTGDLLDTEAFF. This rearrangement joins TRBV7-2 to TRBJ1-1; 8 bases fit TRBD1. This CDR3 is built from 18 residues. CDR1 is SGHTA and CDR2 is FQGNSA in the germline V gene. Losses at the gene ends were 2 bases for V and 3 bases for J; bases not matched to a gene: 14.

The rearrangement links TRBV11-2 to TRBJ2-7, with D maybe TRBD2 (6 bases). Germline V gives CDR1 SGHAT, CDR2 FQNNGV. V was shortened by 5 bases and J by 4 bases, with 15 bases between the two germline ends. This CDR3 spans 14 amino acids. This CDR3 reads CASSPPAREYEQYF. The CDR3 region has the DNA TGTGCCAGCAGCCCTCCTGCACGGGAGTACGAGCAGTACTTC.

The chain combines TRBV19 with TRBJ1-1, with TRBD1 matching 9 bases. Germline V gene data show CDR1 as LNHDA and CDR2 as SQIVND (reference sequence). The CDR3 runs 14 residues. J gave up 0 bases and V 7 bases, and 3 bases lay outside the gene matches. The CDR3 DNA is TGTGCCAGTAAAACAGGGGGCTTGAACACTGAAGCTTTCTTT. Translating it yields CASKTGGLNTEAFF.

This chain links TRBV5-8 with TRBJ1-5; D is perhaps TRBD1 (5 bases). V was trimmed by 1 base and J by 0 bases, leaving 8 bases between them. CDR1 SGHTS and CDR2 YDEGEE come from the germline V gene. The CDR3 runs to 15 residues. The CDR3 spells CASSLQGHSNQPQHF. The CDR3 DNA is TGTGCCAGCAGCTTGCAGGGTCATAGCAATCAGCCCCAGCATTTT. Variable domain in full (rest from reference TRBV5-8 and TRBJ1-5): EAGVTQSPTHLIKTRGQQATLRCSPISGHTSVYWYQQALGLGLQFLLWYDEGEERNRGNFPPRFSGRQFPNYSSELNVNALELEDSALYLCASSLQGHSNQPQHFGDGTRLSIL.

This chain's CDR3 is CASSSLDRGVNEQFF. DNA of the CDR3: TGTGCCAGCAGCTCGTTGGACAGGGGGGTCAATGAGCAGTTCTTC. The chain has TRBV5-4 and TRBJ2-1; TRBD1 matches at 10 bases. Looked up from germline, CDR1 is SGHNT and CDR2 is YYREEE (reference sequence). This CDR3 contains 15 residues. The V gene end was trimmed by 3 bases and the J gene end by 6 bases; junction bases not matched to a gene: 6.

V gene TRBV28 combines with J gene TRBJ2-1; 8 positions match TRBD2. The CDR3 totals 16 residues. The germline gives CDR1 MDHEN, CDR2 SYDVKM. Unmatched junction bases numbered 9, after V lost 5 bases and J lost 3 bases. CDR3 bases: TGTGCCAGCAGTCCCCGGAAAGCGGGAGTCTACAATGAGCAGTTCTTC. This encodes CASSPRKAGVYNEQFF.

The J gene is TRBJ2-5, the V gene TRBV5-1; D is perhaps TRBD2 (6 bases). CDR1 is SGHRS and CDR2 is YFSETQ in the germline V gene. V was cut by 1 base and J by 1 base, with 8 bases left in between. There are 14 residues in the CDR3. CDR3 in amino acids: CASSLSAGQETQYF. The CDR3 nucleotides are TGCGCCAGCAGCTTGTCAGCGGGCCAAGAGACCCAGTACTTC.